The 16 T cell receptor beta chains below come from one sample, sequenced in a study of breast tumors, draining lymph nodes, adjacent tissues. Samples came from axillary lymph nodes draining the breast cancer. One entry per CDR3 protein results from TCRdb running MiXCR on the multiplex PCR reads. The repertoire consists of a few hundred thousand distinct CDR3 sequences, with roughly a third occurring once and the leading ten covering approximately 3.5%. Sequencing was done on a sample of axillary lymph node tissue. All receptors derive from a female donor with breast cancer. Some clones in this sample may be carry-over from other donors' samples.

The sample holds many counts of this clonotype. The chain recombines TRBV2 with TRBJ2-5; D possibly corresponds to TRBD2 (6 bases). V was cut by 3 bases and J by 5 bases, with 16 bases left in between. Germline lookup yields CDR1 SNHLY and CDR2 FYNNEI. The CDR3 has 15 residues. This CDR3 is CASSDSGRLEETQYF. CDR3 bases: TGTGCCAGCAGTGATTCCGGGAGACTGGAGGAGACCCAGTACTTC.

Ten or more counts support this clonotype. The V and J genes are TRBV20-1 and TRBJ2-7; TRBD2 aligns across 10 bases. CDR1 is DFQATT, CDR2 SNEGSKA, per germline (reference sequence). The V segment lost 0 bases and the J segment 6 bases; nucleotides outside the gene matches: 8. This CDR3 spans 15 amino acids. CDR3 loop: CSARDPSGRKVEQYF. The CDR3 nucleotides read TGCAGTGCTAGAGATCCTAGCGGGAGAAAAGTCGAGCAGTACTTC.

This clonotype showed up just once. The J gene is TRBJ1-5, the V gene TRBV6-2 or TRBV6-3, with D uncertain. Deletions cut 7 bases from V and 6 bases from J, with 10 bases between. The CDR3 extends over 12 amino acids. CDR1 and CDR2 (germline): MNHEY, SVGEGT. Here the CDR3 reads CASTPPSQPQHF. The CDR3 region has the DNA TGTGCCAGCACCCCCCCTAGTCAGCCCCAGCATTTT.

This clonotype was seen only a few times. The chain recombines TRBV6-1 with TRBJ1-2; 8 bases line up with TRBD1. This CDR3 has 12 amino acids. After removal of 6 bases from V and 9 bases from J, the junction contained 6 bases not matched to a gene. Germline V lookup: CDR1 MNHNS, CDR2 SASEGT. The CDR3 sequence: CASRPQGGSYTF. DNA for the CDR3: TGTGCCAGCAGGCCACAGGGGGGGAGCTACACCTTC.

Ten or more counts support this clonotype. The V and J genes are TRBV20-1 and TRBJ2-5; D may be TRBD2 (5 bases). There are 15 residues in the CDR3. The V end lost 3 bases, the J end lost 9 bases, and 23 bases lay between the germline ends. Germline lookup yields CDR1 DFQATT and CDR2 SNEGSKA (reference sequence). The CDR3 region is CSARGRTPDTRSQYF. In DNA, the CDR3 is TGCAGTGCTAGGGGGAGAACCCCCGATACTCGGTCCCAGTACTTC.

As concerns this clonotype: This may be a read error, as it is one base from a much larger clone. This chain joins TRBV10-1 and TRBJ1-4; no clear D gene. CDR1 and CDR2 (germline): WNHNN, SYGVQD (reference sequence). This CDR3 contains 12 residues. The CDR3 nucleotides are TGTGCCGGCAGTGAAGAAGGTGAAAAACTGTTTTTT. It translates to CAGSEEGEKLFF.

The chain employs TRBV19 and TRBJ2-2, with 7 bases lining up with TRBD1. Germline CDR1 and CDR2: LNHDA and SQIVND (reference sequence). V lost 6 bases to trimming and J lost 6 bases; unmatched junction nucleotides: 10. The CDR3 extends over 15 amino acids. In nucleotides, the CDR3 is TGTGCCAGTAGACCCCGACAGGGTGGAGCCGGGGAGCTGTTTTTT. This encodes CASRPRQGGAGELFF.

The gene calls are TRBV20-1 and TRBJ2-5; the match to TRBD2 covers 9 bases. Germline values: CDR1 DFQATT, CDR2 SNEGSKA (reference sequence). The CDR3 sequence is 13 residues long. This chain's CDR3 is CSAIQRGEETQYF. The CDR3 nucleotides are TGCAGCGCAATCCAGCGGGGGGAAGAGACCCAGTACTTC.

This clonotype was seen many times. V usage is TRBV19 and J usage is TRBJ1-5; 12 bases line up with TRBD1. The CDR3 extends over 16 amino acids. With 2 bases clipped from V and 6 bases from J, the junction kept 5 bases outside the gene matches. Germline loops: CDR1 LNHDA, CDR2 SQIVND (reference sequence). CDR3 sequence (DNA): TGTGCCAGTAGTATACCGGGACAGGGGGCGCGTCAGCCCCAGCATTTT. Translation: CASSIPGQGARQPQHF.

This clonotype was seen a handful of times. The V call is TRBV18, the J call TRBJ1-5; D is unclear. Trimming shortened V by 6 bases and J by 0 bases, and 9 bases separated the two germline ends. From germline, CDR1 is KGHSH and CDR2 LQKENI. The CDR3 is made up of 14 amino acids. This chain's CDR3 is CASSNAGSNQPQHF. In DNA, the CDR3 is TGTGCCAGCTCCAATGCGGGTAGCAATCAGCCCCAGCATTTT.

As to this clonotype: This sequence may be a read error, since a much larger clone differs from it by one base. V is TRBV6-6 and J is TRBJ1-4; D unclear. Germline V CDR1 and CDR2: MNHNY, SVGAGI (reference sequence). CDR3 size: 14 residues. Trimming took off 5 bases at V and 8 bases at J, with 15 bases between the two ends. The CDR3 reads CASSHLSGVEKLFF. CDR3 nucleotides: TGTGCCAGCAGTCACTTATCTGGGGTCGAAAAACTGTTTTTT.

This clonotype appeared many times. The chain couples TRBV2 to TRBJ2-3; the D gene is possibly TRBD1 (5 bases). V gave up 5 bases and J gave up 7 bases, with 10 bases separating them. Per the germline V gene, CDR1 is SNHLY and CDR2 is FYNNEI. The CDR3 sequence is 12 residues long. The CDR3 spells CASSSGQNTQYF. CDR3 DNA: TGTGCCAGCAGTTCCGGACAAAATACGCAGTATTTT.

The gene calls are TRBV20-1 and TRBJ2-3; D gene ambiguous. The CDR3 covers 12 residues. Trimming shortened V by 0 bases and J by 6 bases, and 7 bases separated the two germline ends. In germline, CDR1 is DFQATT, CDR2 SNEGSKA (reference sequence). CDR3 residues: CSARDLEDTQYF. The CDR3 DNA reads as TGCAGTGCTAGAGATTTAGAGGATACGCAGTATTTT.

The V call is TRBV20-1, the J call TRBJ2-5; TRBD1 agrees at 11 bases. Germline V gene sequence: CDR1 DFQATT, CDR2 SNEGSKA (reference sequence). The V segment lost 3 bases and the J segment 2 bases; nucleotides outside the gene matches: 8. CDR3 length: 16 amino acids. In DNA, the CDR3 is TGCAGTGCTAGTGGTTCGGACAGGGGGCTGCAAGAGACCCAGTACTTC. Residues: CSASGSDRGLQETQYF.

Many counts were recorded for this clonotype. The chain recombines TRBV7-6 with TRBJ1-5; D ambiguous. CDR1 SGHVS and CDR2 FNYEAQ come from the germline V gene. The CDR3 is made up of 12 amino acids. V dropped 2 bases and J dropped 9 bases, with 8 bases sitting between them. The CDR3 protein is CASSLPGGPQHF. Written as DNA, the CDR3 is TGTGCCAGCAGCTTACCCGGTGGGCCCCAGCATTTT.

The chain recombines TRBV18 with TRBJ2-7, with TRBD1 matching 9 bases. The germline gives CDR1 KGHSH, CDR2 LQKENI. V was pared by 2 bases and J by 6 bases, with 11 bases of the junction left unmatched. The CDR3 has 16 amino acids. As DNA, the CDR3 is TGTGCCAGCTCACCATCACCGGGACAGGGTCGAAGCGAGCAGTACTTC. Translation: CASSPSPGQGRSEQYF. The variable domain in full, completed from reference TRBV18 and TRBJ2-7, reads NAGVMQNPRHLVRRRGQEARLRCSPMKGHSHVYWYRQLPEEGLKFMVYLQKENIIDESGMPKERFSAEFPKEGPSILRIQQVVRGDSAAYFCASSPSPGQGRSEQYFGPGTRLTVT.